What follows are 7 T cell receptor beta chains derived from one specimen sequenced in a study of beta chain features in type 1 diabetes. Regarding the study as a whole: Type 1 diabetes patients had moderately but significantly shorter TCRB CDR3s in all four CD4+ subsets.

For these TCRs, the target antigens are not known. Expressed TCRB transcripts got sequenced, as all isolated RNA was reverse transcribed. Libraries were prepared by immunoSEQ multiplex PCR; TCRdb keeps only in-frame clonotypes and omits some of them. This table has roughly 400,000 clones, 8.5% to 10% appearing once. Sequenced input: central memory CD4+ T cells from blood. The origin of the receptors is a man aged 25-45 years with type 1 diabetes.

The chain is built from TRBV7-2 and TRBJ2-7; 10 bases agree with TRBD1. This CDR3 has 12 amino acids. The trim removed 5 bases at V and 11 bases at J, leaving 6 bases unmatched. The germline V gene has CDR1 SGHTA and CDR2 FQGNSA. CDR3 protein: CASSTRDRGKYF. The CDR3 bases are TGTGCCAGCAGCACCCGGGACAGGGGAAAGTACTTC.

V usage is TRBV10-1 and J usage is TRBJ2-1; D is ambiguous. The V end lost 5 bases, the J end lost 5 bases, and 10 bases lay between the germline ends. This CDR3 is built from 13 residues. Germline V gene lookup returns CDR1 WNHNN and CDR2 SYGVQD (reference sequence). The CDR3 sequence: CASSKGSDNEQFF. In DNA, the CDR3 is TGCGCCAGCAGTAAGGGATCGGACAATGAGCAGTTCTTC.

CDR3 residues: CASSPSVAYEQYF. The CDR3, as DNA: TGTGCCAGCAGTCCGTCGGTTGCCTACGAGCAGTACTTC. This chain uses TRBV28 with TRBJ2-7, with unresolved D. Germline CDR1 MDHEN, CDR2 SYDVKM. The CDR3 spans 13 residues. With 5 bases removed from V and 2 bases from J, the gap between germline ends came to 10 bases.

This clone was counted between two and nine times. This chain links TRBV19 with TRBJ2-6, with 9 bases aligning to TRBD2. The trim removed 6 bases at V and 0 bases at J, leaving 12 bases unmatched. This CDR3 spans 19 amino acids. The germline V gene encodes CDR1 LNHDA and CDR2 SQIVND (reference sequence). The CDR3 DNA sequence: TGTGCCAGTAGACCAACGGAAGCGGGAGGCAACTCTGGGGCCAACGTCCTGACTTTC. Protein: CASRPTEAGGNSGANVLTF. Supplemented by reference TRBV19 and TRBJ2-6, the full variable domain reads DGGITQSPKYLFRKEGQNVTLSCEQNLNHDAMYWYRQDPGQGLRLIYYSQIVNDFQKGDIAEGYSVSREKKESFPLTVTSAQKNPTAFYLCASRPTEAGGNSGANVLTFGAGSRLTVL.

This clone has only a few counts. One end of the junction does not line up with germline, which may come from a read error. This sequence joins TRBV7-7 and TRBJ2-5; no clear D gene. This CDR3 spans 15 amino acids. Germline V gene lookup returns CDR1 SSHAT and CDR2 FNYEAQ (reference sequence). The DNA for the CDR3 is TGTGCTAGCAGCTTATCGGGTACATTACAAGAGACCCAGTACTTC. Its protein is CASSLSGTLQETQYF.

This clone has only a few counts. This chain connects TRBV5-4 to TRBJ2-7; TRBD1 aligns across 8 bases. V shed 4 bases and J 0 bases; nucleotides not matched to a gene: 12. CDR1 SGHNT and CDR2 YYREEE come from the germline V gene (reference sequence). This CDR3 is built from 17 residues. The chain's CDR3 is CASSRGPRQGASYEQYF. The CDR3 DNA reads TGTGCCAGCAGCCGGGGTCCTCGGCAGGGGGCCTCCTACGAGCAGTACTTC. Full variable domain (missing parts from reference TRBV5-4 and TRBJ2-7): ETGVTQSPTHLIKTRGQQVTLRCSSQSGHNTVSWYQQALGQGPQFIFQYYREEENGRGNFPPRFSGLQFPNYSSELNVNALELDDSALYLCASSRGPRQGASYEQYFGPGTRLTVT.

There are a few counts of this clone. The chain is built from TRBV7-9 and TRBJ2-6; 9 positions match TRBD1. Germline values: CDR1 SEHNR, CDR2 FQNEAQ (reference sequence). There are 18 residues in the CDR3. Unmatched junction bases numbered 8, after V lost 3 bases and J lost 2 bases. This chain's CDR3 is CASSLDRGSRTGANVLTF. CDR3 coding DNA: TGTGCCAGCAGCTTGGACAGGGGATCTAGGACTGGGGCCAACGTCCTGACTTTC.